These 8 T cell receptor beta chains originate from one sample sequenced in a study of T-cell reconstitution after alpha-beta-depleted transplantation in children. During its preparation, the TCRbeta library received unique molecular identifiers. TCRdb processed the PCR reads anew with MiXCR; each CDR3 protein has one entry. The sample lists 350,000 to 450,000 distinct CDR3 sequences, about an eighth occurring once. The sequences come from PBMCs, collected from the stem cell graft. The receptors here all came from a human donor who donated a stem cell graft to a child with Fanconi anemia.

This clonotype appeared a few times. The V and J genes are TRBV5-1 and TRBJ1-1, with D unclear. V lost 0 bases and J 0 bases, leaving 6 bases between the germline ends. The germline V gene encodes CDR1 SGHRS and CDR2 YFSETQ. The CDR3 spans 14 residues. The CDR3 bases are TGCGCCAGCAGCTTGGAACGGGTGAACACTGAAGCTTTCTTT. It yields the protein CASSLERVNTEAFF.

The V call is TRBV5-1, the J call TRBJ1-4; D ambiguous. CDR3 length: 14 amino acids. Deletions cut 0 bases from V and 2 bases from J, with 5 bases between. The germline V gene has CDR1 SGHRS and CDR2 YFSETQ. The CDR3 reads CASSLGGTNEKLFF. The CDR3 region has the DNA TGCGCCAGCAGCTTGGGAGGGACTAATGAAAAACTGTTTTTT.

This clonotype was seen repeatedly, ten times or more. The V gene is TRBV29-1, the J gene TRBJ1-2; D ambiguous. Germline V gene sequence: CDR1 SQVTM, CDR2 ANQGSEA. Trimming removed 4 bases at V and 3 bases at J, with 9 bases between. This CDR3 comprises 12 residues. CDR3 DNA: TGCAGCGTTGCCGAGTCCGACTATGGCTACACCTTC. The encoded protein is CSVAESDYGYTF. Looking up the rest from reference TRBV29-1 and TRBJ1-2 gives the full variable domain: SAVISQKPSRDICQRGTSLTIQCQVDSQVTMMFWYRQQPGQSLTLIATANQGSEATYESGFVIDKFPISRPNLTFSTLTVSNMSPEDSSIYLCSVAESDYGYTFGSGTRLTVV.

This clonotype was counted many times. This chain uses TRBV5-1 with TRBJ2-1; possibly TRBD1 for D (6 bases). The germline V and J ends were trimmed by 0 bases and 4 bases, with 11 bases remaining between them. The CDR3 consists of 15 residues. CDR1 and CDR2 from the germline V gene are SGHRS and YFSETQ. Here the CDR3 reads CASSLVDRMYNEQFF. CDR3 coding DNA: TGCGCCAGCAGCTTGGTCGACAGGATGTACAATGAGCAGTTCTTC.

J is TRBJ2-7 and V is TRBV5-1, with TRBD1 matching over 7 bases. The CDR3 has 15 amino acids. Germline V gene data show CDR1 as SGHRS and CDR2 as YFSETQ. The junction had 5 bases not matched to a gene; V was cut back by 0 bases and J by 2 bases. Here the CDR3 DNA reads TGCGCCAGCAGCTTGGGCACCGGGACAGCCTACGAGCAGTACTTC. As protein: CASSLGTGTAYEQYF.

V usage is TRBV29-1 and J usage is TRBJ1-1; D is possibly TRBD1 (6 bases). Trimming shortened V by 4 bases and J by 1 base, and 10 bases separated the two germline ends. Looked up from germline, CDR1 is SQVTM and CDR2 is ANQGSEA. This CDR3 is built from 13 residues. The DNA of the CDR3 is TGCAGCGTTGCCGGACAGCCGAACACTGAAGCTTTCTTT. This codes for CSVAGQPNTEAFF.

There are many counts of this clonotype. The V gene is TRBV4-2, the J gene TRBJ1-2; 7 bases match TRBD1. Germline trimming cut 3 bases from V and 2 bases from J; bases unmatched to any gene: 9. This CDR3 is built from 16 residues. CDR1 and CDR2 from the germline V gene are LGHNA and YNFKEQ. In DNA form, the CDR3 reads TGTGCCAGCAGCCAGGGGGGGACAGAATCCAACTATGGCTACACCTTC. Protein product: CASSQGGTESNYGYTF.

This clonotype has ten or more counts. The chain joins TRBV6-2 or TRBV6-3 to TRBJ1-1; tentative D call: TRBD1 (5 bases). Looked up from germline, CDR1 is MNHEY and CDR2 is SVGEGT. The CDR3 loop spans 14 amino acids. Trimming left V 6 bases short and J 1 base short, with 12 bases between. DNA for the CDR3: TGTGCCAGCAGCACTGGACACCCGAACACTGAAGCTTTCTTT. Its protein product is CASSTGHPNTEAFF.